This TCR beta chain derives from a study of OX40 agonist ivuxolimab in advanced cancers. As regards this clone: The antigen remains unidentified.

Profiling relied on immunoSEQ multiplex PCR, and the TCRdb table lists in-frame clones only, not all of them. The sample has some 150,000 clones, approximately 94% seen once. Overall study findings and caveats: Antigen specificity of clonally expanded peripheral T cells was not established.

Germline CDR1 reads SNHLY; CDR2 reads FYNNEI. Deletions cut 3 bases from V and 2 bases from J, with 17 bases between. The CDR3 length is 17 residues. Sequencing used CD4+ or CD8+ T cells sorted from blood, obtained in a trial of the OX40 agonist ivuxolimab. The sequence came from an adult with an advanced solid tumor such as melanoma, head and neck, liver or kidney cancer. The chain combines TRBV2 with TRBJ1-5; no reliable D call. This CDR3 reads CASSDPRLRGGNQPQHF. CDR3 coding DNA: TGTGCCAGCAGTGACCCACGACTACGAGGAGGCAATCAGCCCCAGCATTTT.